This record looks at one T cell receptor beta chain sequence and its context. As yet, its antigen is unknown. These data are taken from a study of cytomegalovirus exposure and HLA in healthy donors. Study-wide findings and caveats: Approximately 17,000 TCR beta sequences were associated with HLA alleles at 0.05 false discovery rate in a later analysis. In a later analysis, compared with equally common non-associated chains, HLA-associated beta chains were more expanded.

With 60 Vbeta and 13 Jbeta primers, the PCR was carried out. Data came from immunoSEQ multiplex PCR; TCRdb stores just in-frame clones and leaves some out. The sample holds some 180,000 clones, over 75% seen once. The germline gives CDR1 GTSNPN, CDR2 SVGIG (reference sequence). The CDR3 is made up of 13 amino acids. The V end lost 4 bases, the J end lost 2 bases, and 10 bases lay between the germline ends. Sequencing input: PBMCs. The sequence was obtained from a woman aged 25 to 39 in good health and CMV-seronegative. This chain uses TRBV30 with TRBJ2-3, with D possibly being TRBD2 (6 bases). As DNA, the CDR3 is TGTGCCTGGATTGGCGGGACCACAGATACGCAGTATTTT. Its protein is CAWIGGTTDTQYF. Complete variable domain (other parts from reference TRBV30 and TRBJ2-3): SQTIHQWPATLVQPVGSPLSLECTVEGTSNPNLYWYRQAAGRGLQLLFYSVGIGQISSEVPQNLSASRPQDRQFILSSKKLLLSDSGFYLCAWIGGTTDTQYFGPGTRLTVL.